This note documents a single T cell receptor (beta chain) sequence. This entry belongs to a study of blood T cell repertoires in COVID-19. This table comes from immunoSEQ multiplex PCR, and its TCRdb copy is limited to in-frame clones, with some not included. Among under 400,000 clones listed, roughly 88% were seen once. V lost 0 bases, J lost 0 bases, and 2 bases stayed unmatched. The length of the CDR3 is 15 residues. CDR1 is SGHRS, CDR2 YFSETQ, per germline. The chain is built from TRBV5-1 and TRBJ1-1, with TRBD1 identical over 7 bases. The TCR sequence derives from a woman aged 25 to 39 with COVID-19, enrolled during active disease. The sequencing input was peripheral blood. The CDR3 DNA sequence: TGCGCCAGCAGCTTGGAGACAGGGCTGAACACTGAAGCTTTCTTT. The encoded protein is CASSLETGLNTEAFF.